This T cell receptor (beta chain) was documented in a study of T cell responses to AZD1222 COVID-19 vaccine. Timing groups of about 4 and about 12 weeks for second doses were pooled. The table came from immunoSEQ multiplex PCR; TCRdb's copy has only in-frame clones and leaves some out. The top ten hold 12% of the sample, which has some 79,000 clones, 80% to 90% seen once. The table lists this clone with many counts. The antigen is unknown. Germline CDR1 KGHSH, CDR2 LQKENI. Trimming stripped 3 bases from V and 1 base from J, with 15 bases between. This CDR3 has 16 amino acids. The study, taken as a whole, reports: Repertoires were sampled only after the peak T cell response.

The chain joins TRBV18 to TRBJ2-5, with TRBD2 as a possible D gene (5 bases). Sequencing used peripheral blood, obtained 28 days after the second AZD1222 dose. The receptor's source is an adult who received the AZD1222 COVID-19 vaccine. The CDR3 here is CASSPPSGELQETQYF. The DNA for the CDR3 is TGTGCCAGCTCACCGCCTTCCGGGGAACTCCAAGAGACCCAGTACTTC.